The rows below give T cell receptor beta chains drawn from one sample of a study of human T cells and chemical hapten exposure. MiXCR, applied by TCRdb to the RACE reads, yields one record per CDR3 protein. The data contain fewer than 300,000 distinct CDR3 sequences, 7.5% to 8% of them singletons. The sequencing used whole blood, collected in connection with sensitization to the hapten diphenylcyclopropenone (DPC). These receptors came from a man between 18 and 35 years old with alopecia areata. Some clones in this sample may be carry-over from other donors' samples. CDR3s include the opening cysteine and the closing phenylalanine or tryptophan. Each record gives: CDR3 protein, CDR3 DNA, D gene, V gene, J gene, clone size. A D gene is named only where the DNA matches it firmly. A clone size is listed for some rows: how often the clone was seen (once, few, many), or a class if it is expanded.

CASSFDGTEQETQYF	TGCGCCAGCAGCTTTGACGGGACAGAGCAAGAGACCCAGTACTTC	TRBD1	TRBV5-1	TRBJ2-5	few
CASSQDRLAGGQETQYF	TGCGCCAGCAGCCAAGATCGGCTAGCGGGGGGGCAAGAGACCCAGTACTTC	TRBD2	TRBV4-3	TRBJ2-5	NA
CASSPGQGSSGELFF	TGCGCCAGCAGCCCGGGACAGGGGAGCTCCGGGGAGCTGTTTTTT	TRBD1	TRBV5-1	TRBJ2-2	few
CASSLLDGELFF	TGTGCCAGCAGTTTACTCGACGGGGAGCTGTTTTTT	NA	TRBV12-3/TRBV12-4	TRBJ2-2	few
CASSYSTSAGANVLTF	TGTGCCAGCAGTTACTCGACCAGTGCTGGGGCCAACGTCCTGACTTTC	NA	TRBV6-2/TRBV6-3	TRBJ2-6	few
CASRGTGADTQYF	TGTGCCAGCAGAGGGACAGGGGCAGATACGCAGTATTTT	TRBD1	TRBV2	TRBJ2-3	NA
CASSPKTGSGNTIYF	TGTGCCAGCAGCCCTAAGACAGGGTCTGGAAACACCATATATTTT	TRBD1	TRBV7-2	TRBJ1-3	many
CASSRPLTGDNSPLHF	TGTGCCAGCAGTCGTCCTTTAACAGGAGATAATTCACCCCTCCACTTT	NA	TRBV3-1	TRBJ1-6	many
CASSQRLAGHHTQYF	TGTGCCAGCAGCCAACGACTAGCGGGGCATCATACGCAGTATTTT	TRBD2	TRBV3-1	TRBJ2-3	NA
CASSPPGGPNTEAFF	TGTGCCAGCAGCCCGCCCGGGGGGCCGAACACTGAAGCTTTCTTT	NA	TRBV7-7	TRBJ1-1	few
CASSLSSGETQYF	TGTGCCAGCAGTTTATCCTCCGGGGAGACCCAGTACTTC	NA	TRBV28	TRBJ2-5	few
CATSDSGTVRYTF	TGTGCCACCAGTGATTCTGGGACAGTGCGCTACACCTTC	TRBD1	TRBV24-1	TRBJ1-2	few
CASSIGGSYNEQFF	TGTGCCAGTAGTATAGGGGGATCCTACAATGAGCAGTTCTTC	NA	TRBV19	TRBJ2-1	few
CASSLARYDKAFF	TGTGCCAGCAGCTTAGCCCGGTATGATAAAGCTTTCTTT	NA	TRBV7-2	TRBJ1-1	few
CASSLGLYGNTIYF	TGTGCCAGCAGCTTGGGGTTGTATGGAAACACCATATATTTT	NA	TRBV5-4	TRBJ1-3	NA
CASSILAGGPTKTGNIQYF	TGTGCCAGCAGCATACTAGCGGGGGGGCCAACGAAAACGGGAAACATTCAGTACTTC	TRBD2	TRBV7-2	TRBJ2-4	many
CAIRGSDSPLHF	TGTGCCATCAGGGGAAGTGATTCACCCCTCCACTTT	NA	TRBV10-3	TRBJ1-6	many
CASRPGLAGGRTGELFF	TGTGCCAGCCGCCCTGGACTAGCGGGGGGGCGTACCGGGGAGCTGTTTTTT	TRBD2	TRBV5-5	TRBJ2-2	few
CASSPRTGRVGNQPQHF	TGCGCCAGCAGCCCAAGAACGGGTCGCGTAGGGAATCAGCCCCAGCATTTT	NA	TRBV4-1	TRBJ1-5	many
CASSRWDRASPLHF	TGCGCCAGCAGCCGTTGGGACAGGGCTTCACCCCTCCACTTT	TRBD1	TRBV5-1	TRBJ1-6	many
CASSYLSRVIGKTEAFF	TGTGCCAGCAGTTACCTGTCACGGGTTATCGGAAAAACTGAAGCTTTCTTT	NA	TRBV6-6	TRBJ1-1	NA
CASSPRTGNQPQHF	TGTGCCAGCAGCCCTCGGACGGGCAATCAGCCCCAGCATTTT	NA	TRBV7-2	TRBJ1-5	few
CASSPAGGRRNIQYF	TGTGCCAGCAGCCCCGCCGGGGGTAGGCGGAACATTCAGTACTTC	NA	TRBV11-1	TRBJ2-4	many
CASSLAPKLAPSSTDTQYF	TGTGCCAGCAGCTTAGCGCCCAAACTAGCGCCTTCTAGCACAGATACGCAGTATTTT	TRBD2	TRBV7-2	TRBJ2-3	many
CASSYRRSSYNEQFF	TGTGCCAGCAGTTACAGGAGAAGCTCCTACAATGAGCAGTTCTTC	NA	TRBV6-2/TRBV6-3	TRBJ2-1	NA
CASSTSGNSPLHF	TGTGCCAGCAGCACCAGCGGAAATTCACCCCTCCACTTT	NA	TRBV12-3/TRBV12-4	TRBJ1-6	NA
CASNIGSTDTQYF	TGTGCCAGCAACATCGGTAGCACAGATACGCAGTATTTT	NA	TRBV2	TRBJ2-3	many
CASSGTGWQETQYF	TGTGCCAGCAGCGGAACGGGGTGGCAAGAGACCCAGTACTTC	NA	TRBV6-2/TRBV6-3	TRBJ2-5	NA
CASSYSTTDGYTF	TGTGCCAGCAGTTACTCGACGACGGACGGCTACACCTTC	NA	TRBV6-6	TRBJ1-2	NA
CASSLKTGDYGYTF	TGCGCCAGCAGCTTGAAAACAGGGGATTATGGCTACACCTTC	TRBD1	TRBV5-1	TRBJ1-2	NA
CASSPREQGVPGANVLTF	TGCGCCAGCAGCCCGCGGGAACAGGGAGTGCCTGGGGCCAACGTCCTGACTTTC	NA	TRBV4-1	TRBJ2-6	many
CASSVDGRQDQPQHF	TGTGCCAGCAGCGTAGATGGGAGGCAGGATCAGCCCCAGCATTTT	NA	TRBV9	TRBJ1-5	few
CASSFASSSNEQYF	TGTGCCAGCAGTTTCGCATCCAGCTCCAACGAGCAGTACTTC	NA	TRBV27	TRBJ2-7	NA
CASTQQRGGNEQFF	TGTGCCAGCACCCAACAGCGGGGGGGCAATGAGCAGTTCTTC	TRBD2	TRBV2	TRBJ2-1	NA
CSATSLREAKNIQYF	TGCAGTGCTACCAGCCTCCGGGAAGCCAAAAACATTCAGTACTTC	NA	TRBV20-1	TRBJ2-4	few
CASSGAGTLGEPLHF	TGTGCCAGCAGTGGCGCCGGCACTCTCGGGGAACCCCTCCACTTT	NA	TRBV6-5	TRBJ1-6	few
CASSSPLTTGSSDTQYF	TGTGCCAGCAGCTCCCCTTTAACCACAGGGTCGTCAGATACGCAGTATTTT	NA	TRBV28	TRBJ2-3	many
CASSPRGVNSPLHF	TGTGCCAGCAGCCCCCGGGGGGTGAACTCACCCCTCCACTTT	NA	TRBV9	TRBJ1-6	few
CASSWSGETQYF	TGTGCCAGCAGTTGGTCCGGTGAGACCCAGTACTTC	NA	TRBV5-5	TRBJ2-5	few
CASSFEREAGPGAAFF	TGTGCCAGCAGTTTCGAAAGGGAGGCAGGGCCCGGGGCAGCTTTCTTT	NA	TRBV27	TRBJ1-1	few
CSVSGKYYEQYF	TGCAGCGTCTCCGGGAAGTACTACGAGCAGTACTTC	NA	TRBV29-1	TRBJ2-7	NA
CASSYRDRAYSPYF	TGTGCCAGCAGTTACCGGGACAGGGCCTATTCACCGTACTTC	TRBD1	TRBV6-6	TRBJ2-5	NA
CASSFVSLRNQPQHF	TGTGCCAGCAGTTTTGTAAGTCTACGCAATCAGCCCCAGCATTTT	NA	TRBV27	TRBJ1-5	few
CASSPSPRPDTQYF	TGTGCCAGCAGCCCCAGTCCTCGCCCAGATACGCAGTATTTT	NA	TRBV12-3/TRBV12-4	TRBJ2-3	many